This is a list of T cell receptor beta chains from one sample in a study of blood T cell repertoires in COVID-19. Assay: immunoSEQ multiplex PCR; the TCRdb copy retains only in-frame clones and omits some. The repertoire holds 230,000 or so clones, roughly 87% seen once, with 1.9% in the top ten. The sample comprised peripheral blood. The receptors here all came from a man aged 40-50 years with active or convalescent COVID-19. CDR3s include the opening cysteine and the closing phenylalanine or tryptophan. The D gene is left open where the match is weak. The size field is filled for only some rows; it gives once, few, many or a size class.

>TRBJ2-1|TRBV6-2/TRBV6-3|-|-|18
CASSYSMLGPSSYNEQFF
TGTGCCAGCAGTTACTCGATGCTAGGCCCCAGCTCCTACAATGAGCAGTTCTTC
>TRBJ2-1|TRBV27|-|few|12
CASSYQGGEQFF
TGTGCCAGCAGCTATCAAGGCGGTGAGCAGTTCTTC
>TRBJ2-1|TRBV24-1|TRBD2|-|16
CATSDQSGGKNNEQFF
TGTGCCACCAGTGATCAAAGCGGGGGCAAAAACAATGAGCAGTTCTTC
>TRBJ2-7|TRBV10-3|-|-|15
CAISPRDSGSYEQYF
TGTGCCATCAGCCCCCGGGACTCCGGCTCCTACGAGCAGTACTTC
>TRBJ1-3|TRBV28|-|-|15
CASSLTVRRGDTIYF
TGTGCCAGCAGTCTGACAGTACGCCGCGGGGACACCATATATTTT
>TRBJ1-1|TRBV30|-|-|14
CAWSLGGVNTEAFF
TGTGCCTGGAGCCTAGGAGGCGTTAACACTGAAGCTTTCTTT
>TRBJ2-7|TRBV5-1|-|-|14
CASSLDGTVYEQYF
TGCGCCAGCAGCTTGGATGGGACTGTTTACGAGCAGTACTTC
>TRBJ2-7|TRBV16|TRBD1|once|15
CASSHAPGTEYEQYF
TGTGCCAGCAGCCATGCCCCCGGGACAGAGTACGAGCAGTACTTC
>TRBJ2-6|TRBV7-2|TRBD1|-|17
CASSLEQGAPGANVLTF
TGTGCCAGCAGCTTAGAACAGGGGGCTCCCGGGGCCAACGTCCTGACTTTC
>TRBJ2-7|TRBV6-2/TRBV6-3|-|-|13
CASSYNRDYEQYF
TGTGCCAGCAGTTACAACAGGGACTACGAGCAGTACTTC
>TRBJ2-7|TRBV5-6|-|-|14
CASSLGASNYEQYF
TGTGCCAGCAGCTTGGGGGCCTCGAATTACGAGCAGTACTTC
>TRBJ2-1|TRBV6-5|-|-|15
CASSYDYPTYNEQFF
TGTGCCAGCAGTTACGACTACCCAACCTACAATGAGCAGTTCTTC
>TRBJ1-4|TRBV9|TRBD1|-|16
CASSVGRGPANEKLFF
TGTGCCAGCAGCGTAGGTAGGGGGCCGGCTAATGAAAAACTGTTTTTT
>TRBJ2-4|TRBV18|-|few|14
CASSPDSHKNIQYF
TGTGCCAGCTCACCAGACAGTCACAAAAACATTCAGTACTTC
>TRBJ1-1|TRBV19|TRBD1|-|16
CASSIGDSIKNTEAFF
TGTGCCAGTAGTATAGGGGACAGTATCAAGAACACTGAAGCTTTCTTT
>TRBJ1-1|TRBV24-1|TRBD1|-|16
CATRDRGHLRDTEAFF
TGTGCCACCCGGGACAGGGGGCATTTGCGGGACACTGAAGCTTTCTTT
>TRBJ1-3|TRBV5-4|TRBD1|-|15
CASRAGQGAGNTIYF
TGTGCCAGCAGAGCCGGACAGGGGGCTGGAAACACCATATATTTT
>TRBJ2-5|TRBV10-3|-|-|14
CAISERGAGETQYF
TGTGCCATCAGTGAACGGGGGGCAGGAGAGACCCAGTACTTC
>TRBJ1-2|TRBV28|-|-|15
CASSFWGRGYYGYTF
TGTGCCAGCAGTTTTTGGGGCAGGGGTTACTATGGCTACACCTTC
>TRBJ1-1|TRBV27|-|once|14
CASSWSGEYTEAFF
TGTGCCAGCAGTTGGTCAGGGGAATACACTGAAGCTTTCTTT
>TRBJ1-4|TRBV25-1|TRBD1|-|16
CASSDQGATTNEKLFF
TGTGCCAGCAGTGATCAGGGGGCTACAACTAATGAAAAACTGTTTTTT
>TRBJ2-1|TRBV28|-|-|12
CASSYRYNEQFF
TGTGCCAGCAGCTACAGGTACAATGAGCAGTTCTTC
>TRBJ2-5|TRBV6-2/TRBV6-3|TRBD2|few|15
CASSYRASGEETQYF
TGTGCCAGCAGTTACAGGGCTAGCGGGGAAGAGACCCAGTACTTC
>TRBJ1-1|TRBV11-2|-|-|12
CASSTTRGEAFF
TGTGCCAGCAGCACGACCCGAGGTGAAGCTTTCTTT
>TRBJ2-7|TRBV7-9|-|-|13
CASSIQHSYEQYF
TGTGCCAGCTCCATACAGCACTCCTACGAGCAGTACTTC
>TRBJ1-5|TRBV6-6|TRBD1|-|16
CASSTGQENSNQPQHF
TGTGCCAGCAGTACCGGACAGGAAAATAGCAATCAGCCCCAGCATTTT
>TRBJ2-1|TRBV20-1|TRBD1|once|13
CSASAGGSDEQFF
TGCAGTGCTAGTGCAGGGGGTTCCGATGAGCAGTTCTTC
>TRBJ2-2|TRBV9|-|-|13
CASSVGPDGELFF
TGTGCCAGCAGCGTAGGGCCCGACGGGGAGCTGTTTTTT
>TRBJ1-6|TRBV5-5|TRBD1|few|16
CASSFGQGRYSSPLHF
TGTGCCAGCAGCTTTGGACAGGGGAGGTATAGCTCACCCCTCCACTTT
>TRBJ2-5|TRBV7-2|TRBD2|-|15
CASSRASGSPETQYF
TGTGCCAGCAGTAGGGCTAGCGGGAGTCCCGAGACCCAGTACTTC
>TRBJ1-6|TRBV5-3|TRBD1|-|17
CARSRTDRASYNSPLHF
TGTGCCAGAAGCAGAACGGACAGGGCGTCCTATAATTCACCCCTCCACTTT
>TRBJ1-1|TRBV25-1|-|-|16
CASRPFDGLGGTEAFF
TGTGCCAGCAGGCCGTTTGATGGGCTTGGGGGGACTGAAGCTTTCTTT
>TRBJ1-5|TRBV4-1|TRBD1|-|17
CASSQGQGVRGNQPQHF
TGCGCCAGCAGCCAAGGACAGGGGGTCCGAGGCAATCAGCCCCAGCATTTT
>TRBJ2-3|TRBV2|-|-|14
CASEERGLGDTQYF
TGTGCCAGTGAGGAAAGAGGGTTGGGCGATACGCAGTATTTT
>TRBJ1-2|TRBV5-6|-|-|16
CASAPLTGEHNYGYTF
TGTGCCAGCGCCCCCCTTACAGGAGAACACAACTATGGCTACACCTTC
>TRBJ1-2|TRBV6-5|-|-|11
CASSENYGYTF
TGTGCCAGCAGCGAGAACTATGGCTACACCTTC
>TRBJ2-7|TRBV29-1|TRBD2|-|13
CSAGLAGGYEQYF
TGCAGCGCTGGACTAGCGGGAGGGTACGAGCAGTACTTC
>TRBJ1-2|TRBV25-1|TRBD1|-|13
CASSAGQGKGYTF
TGTGCCAGCAGTGCGGGACAGGGGAAGGGCTACACCTTC
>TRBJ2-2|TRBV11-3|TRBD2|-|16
CASSPSGRGYTGELFF
TGTGCCAGCAGCCCAAGCGGGAGAGGTTACACCGGGGAGCTGTTTTTT
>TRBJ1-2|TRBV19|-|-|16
CASSTTLGQTTYGYTF
TGTGCCAGTAGTACAACCCTCGGACAGACCACCTATGGCTACACCTTC
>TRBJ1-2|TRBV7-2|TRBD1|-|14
CASSPRQGNYGYTF
TGTGCCAGCAGCCCGAGACAGGGGAACTATGGCTACACCTTC
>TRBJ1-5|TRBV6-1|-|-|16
CASSEFVSGGGQPQHF
TGTGCCAGCAGTGAATTTGTGTCCGGTGGAGGGCAGCCCCAGCATTTT
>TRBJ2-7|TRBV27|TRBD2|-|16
CASSSGLAGGSLEQYF
TGTGCCAGCAGTTCGGGACTAGCGGGGGGCTCCCTCGAGCAGTACTTC
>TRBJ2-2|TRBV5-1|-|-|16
CASSPSAGAQSGELFF
TGCGCCAGCAGCCCCTCAGCAGGGGCGCAAAGCGGGGAGCTGTTTTTT
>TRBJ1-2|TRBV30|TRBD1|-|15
CAWSAPGGDGYGYTF
TGTGCCTGGAGTGCGCCAGGGGGTGATGGCTATGGCTACACCTTC
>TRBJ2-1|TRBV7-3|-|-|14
CASSLNVDNNEQFF
TGTGCCAGCAGCTTAAATGTAGACAACAATGAGCAGTTCTTC
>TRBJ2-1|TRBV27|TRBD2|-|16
CASSPGLAGPYNEQFF
TGTGCCAGCAGTCCAGGACTAGCGGGGCCTTACAATGAGCAGTTCTTC
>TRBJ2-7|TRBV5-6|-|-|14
CASSFRDSDGEQYF
TGTGCCAGCAGCTTCCGGGACTCGGATGGCGAGCAGTACTTC
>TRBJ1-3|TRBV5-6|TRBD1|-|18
CASSSQRYRGPSGNTIYF
TGTGCCAGCAGCTCGCAGCGCTACAGGGGGCCCTCTGGAAACACCATATATTTT
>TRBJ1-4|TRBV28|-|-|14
CASSLWGGEEKLFF
TGTGCCAGCAGTTTATGGGGGGGGGAGGAAAAACTGTTTTTT
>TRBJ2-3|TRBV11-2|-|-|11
CASSPIDTQYF
TGTGCCAGCAGCCCAATTGATACGCAGTATTTT
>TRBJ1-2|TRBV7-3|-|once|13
CASSLNNRDGYTF
TGTGCCAGCAGCTTAAATAACAGGGACGGCTACACCTTC
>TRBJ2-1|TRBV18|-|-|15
CASSPLAGAYNEQFF
TGTGCCAGCTCACCACTTGCGGGGGCGTACAATGAGCAGTTCTTC
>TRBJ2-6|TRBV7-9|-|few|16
CASSGPYNSGANVLTF
TGTGCCAGCAGCGGGCCGTATAATTCTGGGGCCAACGTCCTGACTTTC
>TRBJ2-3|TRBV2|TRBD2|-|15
CARGETSGSTDTQYF
TGTGCCAGGGGGGAGACTAGCGGTAGCACAGATACGCAGTATTTT
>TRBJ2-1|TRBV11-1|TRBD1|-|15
CASSTGQGSYNEQFF
TGTGCCAGCAGCACGGGACAGGGCTCCTACAATGAGCAGTTCTTC
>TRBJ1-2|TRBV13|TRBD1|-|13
CASSTRTGDGYTF
TGTGCCAGCAGCACCCGGACAGGGGACGGCTACACCTTC
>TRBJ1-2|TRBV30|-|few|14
CAWRTPGTWSGYTF
TGTGCCTGGAGAACCCCCGGGACATGGAGTGGCTACACCTTC
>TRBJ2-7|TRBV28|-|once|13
CASSRRQTYEQYF
TGTGCCAGCAGTCGCCGACAGACCTACGAGCAGTACTTC